This TCR beta chain was sequenced during a study of T cells in Graves' hyperthyroidism and ophthalmopathy. Overall study findings and caveats: Most expanded thyroid clonotypes above 0.001 recurred in blood. A model built on 13 V-J features separated ophthalmopathy from stable hyperthyroidism.

The TCR beta CDR3 regions underwent amplification using RNA transcripts as the source. HTBI primers were employed in a first-round RT-PCR of the TCR CDR3. TCRdb passed the multiplex PCR reads through MiXCR, listing each CDR3 protein once. The repertoire holds about 96,000 distinct CDR3 sequences, with about 51% as singletons. V trimming: 4 bases; J trimming: 2 bases; junction bases outside the gene matches: 6. This CDR3 spans 15 amino acids. CDR1 SNHLY and CDR2 FYNNEI come from the germline V gene. Researchers barred patients who had uncontrolled infection, other autoimmune disease, pregnancy or lactation. At least ten counts were recorded for this clonotype. Its target is not known.

The clonotype was recovered from a middle-aged woman with Graves' hyperthyroidism. J is TRBJ2-5 and V is TRBV2; TRBD1 agrees at 8 bases. Sequenced sample: blood. CDR3 sequence reads: CASSVRQGPQETQYF. The CDR3 region has the DNA TGTGCCAGCAGTGTCAGACAGGGGCCACAAGAGACCCAGTACTTC.